The next 21 T cell receptor beta chains were all read from a single sample in a study of PD-L1 blockade in urothelial cancer. TCRdb's copy holds only in-frame clones and misses some; the assay was immunoSEQ multiplex PCR. The sample lists approximately 51,000 clones, around 84% occurring once. Time point described: pretreatment peripheral blood. The sequencing here drew on PBMCs, taken around atezolizumab (anti-PD-L1) treatment. All receptors derive from a man aged 60 to 75 with urothelial cancer.

The J gene is TRBJ2-7, the V gene TRBV6-5; 7 nucleotides match TRBD2. The V gene's germline CDR1 is MNHEY and CDR2 SVGAGI. This CDR3 is built from 13 residues. Trimming removed 5 bases from V and 6 bases from J; junction bases left unmatched: 7. CDR3 loop: CASSATSWGEQYF. CDR3 nucleotides: TGTGCCAGCAGTGCGACTAGCTGGGGCGAGCAGTACTTC.

This rearrangement joins TRBV30 to TRBJ1-2; maybe TRBD1 (6 bases). Germline V gives CDR1 GTSNPN, CDR2 SVGIG (reference sequence). Between the trimmed V and J ends, which lost 1 base and 10 bases, there was a span of 13 bases. This CDR3 is 12 amino acids long. CDR3 in amino acids: CAWSGTETLYTF. The CDR3 bases are TGTGCCTGGAGTGGGACAGAGACCCTCTACACCTTC.

This chain connects TRBV5-1 to TRBJ1-1; possibly TRBD1 for D (6 bases). From germline, CDR1 is SGHRS and CDR2 YFSETQ. V gave up 3 bases and J gave up 1 base, with 10 bases separating them. The CDR3 is made up of 14 amino acids. Written as DNA, the CDR3 is TGCGCCAGCAGCTACACAGGGCAGAACACTGAAGCTTTCTTT. Protein product: CASSYTGQNTEAFF.

The chain links TRBV2 to TRBJ2-1; 11 bases line up with TRBD2. The CDR3 covers 14 residues. Germline trimming cut 6 bases from V and 8 bases from J; bases unmatched to any gene: 6. The V gene's germline CDR1 is SNHLY and CDR2 FYNNEI. The CDR3 DNA reads TGTGCCAGCAGCATTAGCGGGGGGGTATATGAGCAGTTCTTC. It specifies CASSISGGVYEQFF.

The V call is TRBV6-1, the J call TRBJ2-7, with a possible D match to TRBD1 (6 bases). The V and J ends lost 6 bases and 0 bases respectively, with 9 bases between them. The germline V gene has CDR1 MNHNS and CDR2 SASEGT. The CDR3 spans 13 residues. CDR3 residues: CASSTDSSYEQYF. The CDR3 DNA follows: TGTGCCAGCAGCACGGACAGCTCCTACGAGCAGTACTTC.

The J gene is TRBJ2-1, the V gene TRBV10-1; 10 bases map to TRBD2. The CDR3 contains 17 residues. J gave up 4 bases and V 2 bases, and 8 bases lay outside the gene matches. CDR1 and CDR2 from the germline V gene are WNHNN and SYGVQD (reference sequence). CDR3 region: CASSETLTSGYYNEQFF. CDR3 nucleotides: TGCGCCAGCAGTGAGACCTTGACTAGCGGGTATTACAATGAGCAGTTCTTC.

V and J are TRBV19 and TRBJ2-1, with unresolved D. The CDR3 sequence is 14 residues long. Trimming stripped 1 base from V and 6 bases from J, with 10 bases between. Germline CDR1 and CDR2: LNHDA and SQIVND (reference sequence). CDR3: CASSIGSFLNEQFF. DNA of the CDR3: TGTGCCAGTAGTATAGGTAGTTTTCTCAATGAGCAGTTCTTC.

The chain recombines TRBV5-6 with TRBJ2-2; TRBD2 aligns across 12 bases. This CDR3 comprises 18 residues. Germline CDR1 is SGHDT and CDR2 is YYEEEE. V was pared by 0 bases and J by 4 bases, with 7 bases of the junction left unmatched. The CDR3 region is CASSLELAGGHSTGELFF. For the CDR3, the DNA is TGTGCCAGCAGCTTGGAGCTAGCGGGGGGGCACAGCACCGGGGAGCTGTTTTTT.

The CDR3 nucleotides read TGCGCCAGCAGCCTACGGACTAGCGGGAGAACAGATACGCAGTATTTT. As protein: CASSLRTSGRTDTQYF. V gene TRBV5-1 combines with J gene TRBJ2-3, with 13 nucleotides matching TRBD2. The CDR3 sequence is 16 residues long. Germline trimming cut 4 bases from V and 3 bases from J; bases unmatched to any gene: 5. Germline V gene data show CDR1 as SGHRS and CDR2 as YFSETQ.

This clone was recorded a few times. This sequence joins TRBV29-1 and TRBJ2-1, with D hard to call. This CDR3 has 13 residues. V lost 6 bases, J lost 7 bases, and 16 bases lay in between. CDR1 and CDR2 from the germline V gene are SQVTM and ANQGSEA. This CDR3 is CSVNLELSNEQFF. The CDR3, as DNA: TGCAGCGTAAACCTTGAACTATCAAATGAGCAGTTCTTC.

V usage is TRBV19 and J usage is TRBJ2-2; D call uncertain. CDR1 LNHDA and CDR2 SQIVND come from the germline V gene (reference sequence). The V gene lost 2 bases and the J gene lost 4 bases, with 14 bases spanning the gap. The length of the CDR3 is 16 residues. CDR3 protein: CASSIFSTKFTGELFF. The CDR3 DNA reads as TGTGCCAGTAGTATATTTAGCACAAAGTTCACCGGGGAGCTGTTTTTT.

The chain recombines TRBV15 with TRBJ1-1; no definite D call. This CDR3 is built from 15 residues. V was trimmed by 1 base and J by 2 bases, leaving 11 bases between them. Germline V lookup: CDR1 LNHNV, CDR2 YYDKDF (reference sequence). The chain's CDR3 is CATSRALVINTEAFF. The CDR3 DNA sequence: TGTGCCACCAGCAGAGCCCTTGTAATAAACACTGAAGCTTTCTTT.

The chain has TRBV5-1 and TRBJ1-2; weak D call: TRBD1 (6 bases). The CDR3 length is 14 residues. The V gene's germline CDR1 is SGHRS and CDR2 YFSETQ. V was trimmed by 4 bases and J by 1 base, leaving 11 bases between them. The CDR3 region has the DNA TGCGCCAGCAGCCCCGACAGGAGTAACTATGGCTACACCTTC. Its translation is CASSPDRSNYGYTF.

The rearrangement links TRBV11-2 to TRBJ2-7; 8 positions agree with TRBD1. Germline V lookup: CDR1 SGHAT, CDR2 FQNNGV. The CDR3 has 16 residues. With V trimmed by 5 bases and J by 3 bases, 12 bases remained unmatched. The DNA of the CDR3 is TGTGCCAGCAGCCCGCTGGACAGGGTGGGGGACTACGAGCAGTACTTC. Encoded protein: CASSPLDRVGDYEQYF.

V is TRBV25-1 and J is TRBJ1-2; the match to TRBD1 covers 7 bases. Germline trimming cut 4 bases from V and 1 base from J; bases unmatched to any gene: 12. Per the germline V gene, CDR1 is MGHDK and CDR2 is SYGVNS. This CDR3 comprises 17 residues. CDR3 region: CASSGGGDSLVNYGYTF. The CDR3 DNA sequence: TGTGCCAGCAGTGGAGGAGGGGACAGTTTAGTTAACTATGGCTACACCTTC.

As DNA, the CDR3 is TGTGCCAGATCCCGCTCAGGGGACGGGGGGGCCCAAGAGACCCAGTACTTC. This sequence encodes CARSRSGDGGAQETQYF. This rearrangement joins TRBV9 to TRBJ2-5; 8 bases are a match to TRBD2. The CDR3 is made up of 17 amino acids. With 8 bases clipped from V and 1 base from J, the junction kept 16 bases outside the gene matches. Germline CDR1 reads SGDLS; CDR2 reads YYNGEE.

The chain joins TRBV6-5 to TRBJ2-1; TRBD2 matches at 9 bases. With 5 bases clipped from V and 15 bases from J, the junction kept 5 bases outside the gene matches. Germline values: CDR1 MNHEY, CDR2 SVGAGI. The CDR3 sequence is 11 residues long. The CDR3 DNA is TGTGCCAGCAGTACGGGACTAGCCCGGTTCTTC. It is translated as CASSTGLARFF.

CDR3 sequence (DNA): TGTGCCAGCAGCCCCATCCCGACCTCACCTGAGGCAGATACGCAGTATTTT. This gives the protein CASSPIPTSPEADTQYF. The chain uses TRBV7-8 and TRBJ2-3; D unclear. In germline, CDR1 is SGHVS, CDR2 FQNEAQ. Trimming cost V 5 bases and J 4 bases, with 22 bases left between them. This CDR3 has 17 amino acids.

The chain has TRBV27 and TRBJ2-3; D remains ambiguous. Per germline, CDR1 MNHEY and CDR2 SMNVEV (reference sequence). V was pared by 6 bases and J by 1 base, with 14 bases between. The CDR3 totals 15 residues. CDR3 sequence (DNA): TGTGCCAGCAGGTCTAGATTCATGGGCACAGATACGCAGTATTTT. Translation: CASRSRFMGTDTQYF.

CDR3 protein: CASSARDRLFPGNTIYF. CDR3 coding DNA: TGTGCCAGCAGCGCCCGGGACAGACTATTCCCTGGAAACACCATATATTTT. V and J are TRBV9 and TRBJ1-3, with 7 bases that match TRBD1. This CDR3 spans 17 amino acids. The V gene's germline CDR1 is SGDLS and CDR2 YYNGEE. After removal of 3 bases from V and 2 bases from J, the junction contained 11 bases not matched to a gene.

J is TRBJ1-4 and V is TRBV7-9, with D possibly being TRBD1 (5 bases). This CDR3 is built from 17 residues. Germline values: CDR1 SEHNR, CDR2 FQNEAQ (reference sequence). V was trimmed by 1 base and J by 2 bases, leaving 14 bases between them. The DNA for the CDR3 is TGTGCCAGCAGCTTAGTTCAGGGCCCTTCGACTAATGAAAAACTGTTTTTT. Translated, it gives CASSLVQGPSTNEKLFF.